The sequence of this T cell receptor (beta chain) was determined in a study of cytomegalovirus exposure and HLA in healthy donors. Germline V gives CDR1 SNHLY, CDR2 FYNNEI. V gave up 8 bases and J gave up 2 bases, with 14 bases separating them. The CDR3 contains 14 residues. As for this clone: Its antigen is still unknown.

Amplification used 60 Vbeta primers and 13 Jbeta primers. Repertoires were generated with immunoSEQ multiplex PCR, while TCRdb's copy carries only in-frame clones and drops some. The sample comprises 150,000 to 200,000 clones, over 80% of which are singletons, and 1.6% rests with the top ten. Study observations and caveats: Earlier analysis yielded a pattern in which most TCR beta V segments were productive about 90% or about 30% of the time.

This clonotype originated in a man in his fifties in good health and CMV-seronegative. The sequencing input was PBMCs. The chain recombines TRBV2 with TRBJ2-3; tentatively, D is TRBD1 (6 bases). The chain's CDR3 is CASRPGQITDTQYF. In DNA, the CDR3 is TGTGCCAGCCGACCAGGACAGATCACAGATACGCAGTATTTT.